These T cell receptor beta chains were read from a single sample in a study of breast tumors, draining lymph nodes, adjacent tissues. TCRdb used MiXCR to reprocess the multiplex PCR reads, holding one entry per CDR3 protein. The sample has 160,000 or so distinct CDR3 sequences; approximately 30% are singletons. Sequences were obtained from axillary lymph node tissue. These receptors were taken from a female donor with breast cancer. Some clones in this sample may be carry-over from other donors' samples. Each CDR3 is given with its conserved first and last residue. Each record gives: CDR3 DNA, CDR3 protein, D gene, J gene, clone size, V gene. D genes are given only for firm matches. Clone size, where shown, is once, few, many, or a class for clones that have expanded.

CDR3nt: TGTGCCAGCAGCCAAGGCGCGCAGAACTACGAGCAGTACTTC; CDR3aa: CASSQGAQNYEQYF; d_gene: -; j_gene: TRBJ2-7; abundance: -; v_gene: TRBV14
CDR3nt: TGTGCCAGCAGCTTGACAGGGGCCAAAAACATTCAGTACTTC; CDR3aa: CASSLTGAKNIQYF; d_gene: TRBD1; j_gene: TRBJ2-4; abundance: few; v_gene: TRBV7-9
CDR3nt: TGTGCCATCAGTGAATCGAGCTCCTACGAGCAGTACTTC; CDR3aa: CAISESSSYEQYF; d_gene: -; j_gene: TRBJ2-7; abundance: -; v_gene: TRBV10-3
CDR3nt: TGCAGTGAATTGACAGGGGGGCAGCCCCAGCATTTT; CDR3aa: CSELTGGQPQHF; d_gene: TRBD1; j_gene: TRBJ1-5; abundance: -; v_gene: TRBV20-1
CDR3nt: TGCGCCAGCCGTACTCTAGCGGGGGCCGGGGATGAGCAGTTCTTC; CDR3aa: CASRTLAGAGDEQFF; d_gene: TRBD2; j_gene: TRBJ2-1; abundance: many; v_gene: TRBV4-1
CDR3nt: TGCAGTGCTAGTGTCCGACAGGGCCGCAACGAGCAGTACTTC; CDR3aa: CSASVRQGRNEQYF; d_gene: TRBD1; j_gene: TRBJ2-7; abundance: many; v_gene: TRBV20-1
CDR3nt: TGTGCCAGCAGCGAGGGGAGCGGACCCTACGAGCAGTACTTC; CDR3aa: CASSEGSGPYEQYF; d_gene: -; j_gene: TRBJ2-7; abundance: many; v_gene: TRBV9
CDR3nt: TGTGCCAGCAGCCAAGGGACATCCTACGAGCAGTACTTC; CDR3aa: CASSQGTSYEQYF; d_gene: -; j_gene: TRBJ2-7; abundance: many; v_gene: TRBV3-1
CDR3nt: TGCAGTGCCCCGCAGGCCGGGAGTCTGCGCGAGCAGTACTTC; CDR3aa: CSAPQAGSLREQYF; d_gene: -; j_gene: TRBJ2-7; abundance: -; v_gene: TRBV20-1
CDR3nt: TGTGCCACCGGGATCATAACGAACACTGAAGCTTTCTTT; CDR3aa: CATGIITNTEAFF; d_gene: -; j_gene: TRBJ1-1; abundance: -; v_gene: TRBV15
CDR3nt: TGCGCCAGCAGCTTGGAGGGACAGCGCACAGATACGCAGTATTTT; CDR3aa: CASSLEGQRTDTQYF; d_gene: TRBD1; j_gene: TRBJ2-3; abundance: many; v_gene: TRBV5-1
CDR3nt: TGTGCCAGCAGTTTACTAGCGGGAGGGCGTGCAGATACGCAGTATTTT; CDR3aa: CASSLLAGGRADTQYF; d_gene: TRBD2; j_gene: TRBJ2-3; abundance: few; v_gene: TRBV7-9
CDR3nt: TGTGCCAGCAGCGAGGACAGTAATTCACCCCTCCACTTT; CDR3aa: CASSEDSNSPLHF; d_gene: -; j_gene: TRBJ1-6; abundance: many; v_gene: TRBV7-8
CDR3nt: TGCAGTGCTAGTTCCCATCGGGACAGGGCTTACTCTGGGGCCAACGTCCTGACTTTC; CDR3aa: CSASSHRDRAYSGANVLTF; d_gene: TRBD1; j_gene: TRBJ2-6; abundance: -; v_gene: TRBV20-1
CDR3nt: TGCGCCAGCAGCCCCCTAGGGCTACCACGATCACCCCTCCACTTT; CDR3aa: CASSPLGLPRSPLHF; d_gene: -; j_gene: TRBJ1-6; abundance: many; v_gene: TRBV5-1
CDR3nt: TGTGCCAGTAGTATTTTTCGGGGCAGGGTGAGCGAGCAGTACTTC; CDR3aa: CASSIFRGRVSEQYF; d_gene: -; j_gene: TRBJ2-7; abundance: -; v_gene: TRBV19
CDR3nt: TGTGCCAGCAGCTTAACATCGAATATGAACACTGAAGCTTTCTTT; CDR3aa: CASSLTSNMNTEAFF; d_gene: -; j_gene: TRBJ1-1; abundance: -; v_gene: TRBV13
CDR3nt: TGTGCCAGCAGTTACTCGGTTAGGGGGCAAGACGAGCAGTACTTC; CDR3aa: CASSYSVRGQDEQYF; d_gene: TRBD1; j_gene: TRBJ2-7; abundance: many; v_gene: TRBV6-5
CDR3nt: TGCGCCAGCAGCTTGGAACAGGGCCCCGCGTCCCGTTACGAGCAGTACTTC; CDR3aa: CASSLEQGPASRYEQYF; d_gene: -; j_gene: TRBJ2-7; abundance: -; v_gene: TRBV5-1
CDR3nt: TGTGCCAGCCAGTGGGCGGGCTACACCTTC; CDR3aa: CASQWAGYTF; d_gene: -; j_gene: TRBJ1-2; abundance: -; v_gene: TRBV7-9
CDR3nt: TGTGCCAGCAGTCGGGGGCGGGAAGGTTCACCCCTCCACTTT; CDR3aa: CASSRGREGSPLHF; d_gene: -; j_gene: TRBJ1-6; abundance: -; v_gene: TRBV28
CDR3nt: TGCAGTGCTAGAGGGGACAGAAACTCTGGGGCCAACGTCCTGACTTTC; CDR3aa: CSARGDRNSGANVLTF; d_gene: TRBD1; j_gene: TRBJ2-6; abundance: many; v_gene: TRBV20-1
CDR3nt: TGTGCCAGTATTACCTCCGACCAGGGAGGTATGAGAAGTAACACTGAAGCTTTCTTT; CDR3aa: CASITSDQGGMRSNTEAFF; d_gene: -; j_gene: TRBJ1-1; abundance: few; v_gene: TRBV19
CDR3nt: TGTGCCAGCAAGAGAGCGGGTGGCACCGGGGAGCTGTTTTTT; CDR3aa: CASKRAGGTGELFF; d_gene: -; j_gene: TRBJ2-2; abundance: many; v_gene: TRBV27
CDR3nt: TGTGCCAGCAGTTTTGTGGGCTACAACACCGGGGAGCTGTTTTTT; CDR3aa: CASSFVGYNTGELFF; d_gene: -; j_gene: TRBJ2-2; abundance: many; v_gene: TRBV27
CDR3nt: TGTGCCAGCAGTGAAAGGGTAAGGGGCAATCAGCCCCAGCATTTT; CDR3aa: CASSERVRGNQPQHF; d_gene: -; j_gene: TRBJ1-5; abundance: many; v_gene: TRBV2
CDR3nt: TGTGCCAGCAGCTTCAGGGCCCCCTCTGGAAACACCATATATTTT; CDR3aa: CASSFRAPSGNTIYF; d_gene: -; j_gene: TRBJ1-3; abundance: once; v_gene: TRBV7-9
CDR3nt: TGTGCCATCAGTGAGGGGCCCTCTGGAAACACCATATATTTT; CDR3aa: CAISEGPSGNTIYF; d_gene: -; j_gene: TRBJ1-3; abundance: -; v_gene: TRBV10-3
CDR3nt: TGTGCCACCAGTGACTTTAGACTGACAGGGCTCGAGACCCAGTACTTC; CDR3aa: CATSDFRLTGLETQYF; d_gene: TRBD1; j_gene: TRBJ2-5; abundance: many; v_gene: TRBV24-1
CDR3nt: TGTGCCAGCAGCGGGGGGAGCGGACCCTACGAGCAGTCCTTC; CDR3aa: CASSGGSGPYEQSF; d_gene: -; j_gene: TRBJ2-7; abundance: -; v_gene: TRBV9
CDR3nt: TGTGCCAGCAGACTTGCGGGGTACAATGAGCAGTTCTTC; CDR3aa: CASRLAGYNEQFF; d_gene: -; j_gene: TRBJ2-1; abundance: few; v_gene: TRBV6-5
CDR3nt: TGTGCCAGCCGAACCGCTCAGCCCCAGCATTTT; CDR3aa: CASRTAQPQHF; d_gene: -; j_gene: TRBJ1-5; abundance: many; v_gene: TRBV6-1
CDR3nt: TGCAGTGCTTCCCCAGCTAGCGGGGGAACCTCCTACAATGAGCGGTTCTTC; CDR3aa: CSASPASGGTSYNERFF; d_gene: TRBD2; j_gene: TRBJ2-7; abundance: few; v_gene: TRBV20-1
CDR3nt: TGTGCCAGCAGCTTGAGTCTTTTGCGGCTAGGGTCCGACAATGAGCAGTTCTTC; CDR3aa: CASSLSLLRLGSDNEQFF; d_gene: -; j_gene: TRBJ2-1; abundance: many; v_gene: TRBV5-8
CDR3nt: TGTGCCAGTAGTCTCCAGGGACAGGGCGTTGAAAAACTGTTTTTT; CDR3aa: CASSLQGQGVEKLFF; d_gene: TRBD1; j_gene: TRBJ1-4; abundance: many; v_gene: TRBV19
CDR3nt: TGTGCCAGCGGACTTGGGGGGAGGGCCGCCTACGAGCAGTACTTC; CDR3aa: CASGLGGRAAYEQYF; d_gene: TRBD2; j_gene: TRBJ2-7; abundance: many; v_gene: TRBV6-5
CDR3nt: TGTGCCAGTCGACTAGCGGGAGGGACAGATACGCAGTATTTT; CDR3aa: CASRLAGGTDTQYF; d_gene: TRBD2; j_gene: TRBJ2-3; abundance: many; v_gene: TRBV6-2/TRBV6-3
CDR3nt: TGTGCCAGCAGCCTGGGACAGGGGGCGGTCGAGCAGTACTTC; CDR3aa: CASSLGQGAVEQYF; d_gene: TRBD1; j_gene: TRBJ2-7; abundance: many; v_gene: TRBV6-5
CDR3nt: TGTGCCAGCAGCCCCAGACTAGCGGGCTCCTACAATGAGCAGTTCTTC; CDR3aa: CASSPRLAGSYNEQFF; d_gene: TRBD2; j_gene: TRBJ2-1; abundance: many; v_gene: TRBV7-2
CDR3nt: TGTGCCAGCAGTTTGGGCAATTCGGGCACAGATACGCAGTATTTT; CDR3aa: CASSLGNSGTDTQYF; d_gene: -; j_gene: TRBJ2-3; abundance: many; v_gene: TRBV28
CDR3nt: TGTACCAGCAGTGAACGGATCTATGGCTACACCTTC; CDR3aa: CTSSERIYGYTF; d_gene: -; j_gene: TRBJ1-2; abundance: -; v_gene: TRBV6-1
CDR3nt: TGTGCCAGCAGCAGGGACTATGTAAATGAGCAGTTCTTC; CDR3aa: CASSRDYVNEQFF; d_gene: TRBD2; j_gene: TRBJ2-1; abundance: many; v_gene: TRBV5-6
CDR3nt: TGTGCCAGCAGCTCTGGACTAGCGGGAGGGCCTTGGGGCATTCAGTACTTC; CDR3aa: CASSSGLAGGPWGIQYF; d_gene: TRBD2; j_gene: TRBJ2-4; abundance: many; v_gene: TRBV7-8
CDR3nt: TGTGCCAGCAGCTTCATGCCCGGACTAGCGGGAGTATCTGGGGAGCTGTTTTTT; CDR3aa: CASSFMPGLAGVSGELFF; d_gene: TRBD2; j_gene: TRBJ2-2; abundance: many; v_gene: TRBV11-2
CDR3nt: TGTGCCAGCAGTCACGGGGCAGGTACGCAGTATTTT; CDR3aa: CASSHGAGTQYF; d_gene: -; j_gene: TRBJ2-3; abundance: -; v_gene: TRBV6-5
CDR3nt: TGTGCCAGCAGCGTAGGTAACTCGCGACCCTTTCGAGATACGCAGTATTTT; CDR3aa: CASSVGNSRPFRDTQYF; d_gene: -; j_gene: TRBJ2-3; abundance: once; v_gene: TRBV9
CDR3nt: TGTGCCAGCAGTCCCCGACAGGGGGCTTTGAACACCATATATTTT; CDR3aa: CASSPRQGALNTIYF; d_gene: TRBD1; j_gene: TRBJ1-3; abundance: few; v_gene: TRBV28
CDR3nt: TGTGCCAGCAGCCGCCGGGAAAACCCCCAAGAGACCCAGTACTTC; CDR3aa: CASSRRENPQETQYF; d_gene: -; j_gene: TRBJ2-5; abundance: many; v_gene: TRBV7-2
CDR3nt: TGTGCCAGCAGGTACCGGGGGGGGAACCAAGAGACCCAGTACTTC; CDR3aa: CASRYRGGNQETQYF; d_gene: TRBD2; j_gene: TRBJ2-5; abundance: many; v_gene: TRBV27
CDR3nt: TGTGCCAGTAGTATAGAACGGACTGAAGCTTTCTTT; CDR3aa: CASSIERTEAFF; d_gene: -; j_gene: TRBJ1-1; abundance: -; v_gene: TRBV19